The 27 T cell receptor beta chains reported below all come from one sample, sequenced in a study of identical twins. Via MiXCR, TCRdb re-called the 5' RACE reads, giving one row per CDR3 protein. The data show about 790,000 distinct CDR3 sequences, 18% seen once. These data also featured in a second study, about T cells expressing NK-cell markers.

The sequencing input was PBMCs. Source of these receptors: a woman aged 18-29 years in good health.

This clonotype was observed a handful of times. For the CDR3, the DNA is TGTGCCAGCAGCTCCCCCGGGACAGCTAAAGAGACCCAGTACTTC. Protein: CASSSPGTAKETQYF. The chain combines TRBV5-4 with TRBJ2-5, with 7 bases lining up with TRBD1. The CDR3 has 15 amino acids. The V segment lost 3 bases and the J segment 3 bases; nucleotides outside the gene matches: 8. Looked up from germline, CDR1 is SGHNT and CDR2 is YYREEE (reference sequence).

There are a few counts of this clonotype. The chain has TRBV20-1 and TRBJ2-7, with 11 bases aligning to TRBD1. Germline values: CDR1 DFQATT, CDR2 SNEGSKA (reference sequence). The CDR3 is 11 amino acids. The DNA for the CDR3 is TGCAGCACCGGGACAGGGGGCGAGCAGTACTTC. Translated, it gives CSTGTGGEQYF.

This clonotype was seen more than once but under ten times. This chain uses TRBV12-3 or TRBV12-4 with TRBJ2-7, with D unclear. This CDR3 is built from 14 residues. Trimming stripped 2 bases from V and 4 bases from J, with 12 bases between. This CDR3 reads CASSLSPIGYEQYF. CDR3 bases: TGTGCCAGCAGTTTAAGTCCTATCGGGTACGAGCAGTACTTC.

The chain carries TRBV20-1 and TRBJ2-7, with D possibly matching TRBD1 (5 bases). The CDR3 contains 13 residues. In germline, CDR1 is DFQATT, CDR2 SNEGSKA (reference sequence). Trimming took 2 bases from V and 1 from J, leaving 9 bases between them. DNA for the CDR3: TGCAGTGCTAGACGGCAGGGATCCTACGAGCAGTACTTC. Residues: CSARRQGSYEQYF.

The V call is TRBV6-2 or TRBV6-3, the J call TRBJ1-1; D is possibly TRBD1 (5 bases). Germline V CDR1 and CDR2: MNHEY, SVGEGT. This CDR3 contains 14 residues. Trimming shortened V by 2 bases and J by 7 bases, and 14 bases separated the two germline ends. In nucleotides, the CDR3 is TGTGCCAGCAGTTACCGGGACGGCAGAAATGAAGCTTTCTTT. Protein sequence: CASSYRDGRNEAFF.

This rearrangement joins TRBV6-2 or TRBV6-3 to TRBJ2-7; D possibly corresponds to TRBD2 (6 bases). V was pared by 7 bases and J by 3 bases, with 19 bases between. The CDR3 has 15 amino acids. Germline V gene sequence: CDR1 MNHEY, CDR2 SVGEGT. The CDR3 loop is CASTSRDFTLYEQYF. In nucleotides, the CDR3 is TGTGCCAGCACCTCCCGGGACTTCACCCTCTACGAGCAGTACTTC.

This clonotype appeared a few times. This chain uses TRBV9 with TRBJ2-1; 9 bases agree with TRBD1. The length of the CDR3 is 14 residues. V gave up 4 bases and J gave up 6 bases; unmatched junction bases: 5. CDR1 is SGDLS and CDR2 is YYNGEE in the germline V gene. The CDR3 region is CASSLTGGSNEQFF. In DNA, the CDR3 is TGTGCCAGCAGCCTGACAGGGGGGAGCAATGAGCAGTTCTTC.

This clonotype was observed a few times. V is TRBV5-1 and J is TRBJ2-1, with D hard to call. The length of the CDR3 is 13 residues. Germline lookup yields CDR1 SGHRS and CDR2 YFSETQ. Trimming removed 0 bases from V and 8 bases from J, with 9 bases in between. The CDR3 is CASSLVLDHEQFF. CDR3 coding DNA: TGCGCCAGCAGCTTGGTGCTGGATCATGAGCAGTTCTTC.

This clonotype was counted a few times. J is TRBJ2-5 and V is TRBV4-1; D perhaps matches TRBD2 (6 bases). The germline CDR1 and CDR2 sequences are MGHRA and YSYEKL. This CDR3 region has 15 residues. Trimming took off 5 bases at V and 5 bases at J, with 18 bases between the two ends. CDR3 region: CASSVPGTRQETQYF. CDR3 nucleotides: TGCGCCAGCAGCGTCCCCGGGACTCGTCAGGAGACCCAGTACTTC.

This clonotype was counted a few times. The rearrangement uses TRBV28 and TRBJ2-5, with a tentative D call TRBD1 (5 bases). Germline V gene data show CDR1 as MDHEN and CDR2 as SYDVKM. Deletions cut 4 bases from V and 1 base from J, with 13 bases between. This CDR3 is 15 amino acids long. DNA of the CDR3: TGTGCCAGCAGTTGGGGCGCAAGGAGCCAAGAGACCCAGTACTTC. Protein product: CASSWGARSQETQYF.

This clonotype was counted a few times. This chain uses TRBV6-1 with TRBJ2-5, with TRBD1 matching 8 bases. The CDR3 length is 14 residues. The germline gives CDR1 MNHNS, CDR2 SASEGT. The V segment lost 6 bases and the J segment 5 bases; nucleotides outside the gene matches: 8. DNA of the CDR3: TGTGCCAGCAGGGAGGTGACAGGGGTTGAGACCCAGTACTTC. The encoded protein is CASREVTGVETQYF.

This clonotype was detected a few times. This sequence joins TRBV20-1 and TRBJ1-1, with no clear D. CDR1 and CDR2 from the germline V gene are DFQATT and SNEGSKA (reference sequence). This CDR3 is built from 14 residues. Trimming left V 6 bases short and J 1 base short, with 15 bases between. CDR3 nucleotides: TGCAGTGCCCCCCCGAGGCGGGCGAACACTGAAGCTTTCTTT. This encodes CSAPPRRANTEAFF.

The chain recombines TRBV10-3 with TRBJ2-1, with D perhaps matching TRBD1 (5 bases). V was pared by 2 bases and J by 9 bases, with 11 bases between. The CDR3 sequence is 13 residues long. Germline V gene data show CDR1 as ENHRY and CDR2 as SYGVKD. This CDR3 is CAISEQGGAEQFF. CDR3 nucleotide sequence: TGTGCCATCAGTGAGCAGGGTGGAGCTGAGCAGTTCTTC.

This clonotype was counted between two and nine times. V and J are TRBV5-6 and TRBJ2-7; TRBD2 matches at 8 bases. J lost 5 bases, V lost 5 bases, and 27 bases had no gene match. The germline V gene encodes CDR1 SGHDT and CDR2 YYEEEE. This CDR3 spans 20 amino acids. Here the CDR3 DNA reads TGTGCCAGCAGTCATTTTGGGCCTGGACGGTTGTTGACTAGCGAGAACGAGCAGTACTTC. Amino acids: CASSHFGPGRLLTSENEQYF.

The CDR3 bases are TGTGCCAGCTCACCACCTAGCCGGTACGAGCAGTACTTC. Protein: CASSPPSRYEQYF. The V call is TRBV18, the J call TRBJ2-7; D is unclear. Germline CDR1 KGHSH, CDR2 LQKENI. The CDR3 extends over 13 amino acids. Trimming removed 0 bases from V and 4 bases from J, with 7 bases in between.

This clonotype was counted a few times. The CDR3 loop reads CASSLFRTGSYEQYF. The DNA for the CDR3 is TGCGCCAGCAGCTTGTTTCGGACAGGCTCCTACGAGCAGTACTTC. J is TRBJ2-7 and V is TRBV5-1, with 7 bases lining up with TRBD1. This CDR3 has 15 residues. Germline CDR1 is SGHRS and CDR2 is YFSETQ. V was clipped by 1 base and J by 0 bases; unmatched bases: 4.

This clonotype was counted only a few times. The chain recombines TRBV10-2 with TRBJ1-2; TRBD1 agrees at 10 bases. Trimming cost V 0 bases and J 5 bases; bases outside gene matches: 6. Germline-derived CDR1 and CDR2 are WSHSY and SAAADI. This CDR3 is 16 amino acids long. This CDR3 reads CASSESWDRGWYGYTF. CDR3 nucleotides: TGCGCCAGCAGTGAGTCGTGGGACAGGGGTTGGTATGGCTACACCTTC.

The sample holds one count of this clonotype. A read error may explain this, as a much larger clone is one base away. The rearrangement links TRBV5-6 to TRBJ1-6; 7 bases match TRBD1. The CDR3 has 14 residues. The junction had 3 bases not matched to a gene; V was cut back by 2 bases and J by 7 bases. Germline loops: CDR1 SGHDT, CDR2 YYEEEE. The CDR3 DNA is TGTGCCAGCAGCTTCGACAGGGTGAATTCACCCCTCCACTTT. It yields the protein CASSFDRVNSPLHF.

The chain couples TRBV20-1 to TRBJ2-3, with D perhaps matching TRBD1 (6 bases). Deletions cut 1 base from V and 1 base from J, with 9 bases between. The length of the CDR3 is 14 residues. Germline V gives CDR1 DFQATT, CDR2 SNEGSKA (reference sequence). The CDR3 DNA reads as TGCAGTGCTAGAGCGGGACATCGCACAGATACGCAGTATTTT. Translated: CSARAGHRTDTQYF.

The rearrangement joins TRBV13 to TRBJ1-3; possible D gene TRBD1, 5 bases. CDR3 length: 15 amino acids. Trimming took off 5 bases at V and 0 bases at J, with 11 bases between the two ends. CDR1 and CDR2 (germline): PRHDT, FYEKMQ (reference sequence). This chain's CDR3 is CASSPGGISGNTIYF. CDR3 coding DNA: TGTGCCAGCAGCCCTGGGGGGATCTCTGGAAACACCATATATTTT.

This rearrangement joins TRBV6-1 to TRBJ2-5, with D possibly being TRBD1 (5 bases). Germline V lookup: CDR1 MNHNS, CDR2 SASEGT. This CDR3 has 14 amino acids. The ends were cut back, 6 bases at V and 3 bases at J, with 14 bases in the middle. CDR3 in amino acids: CASSQGILEETQYF. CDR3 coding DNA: TGTGCCAGCAGCCAGGGTATTTTGGAAGAGACCCAGTACTTC.

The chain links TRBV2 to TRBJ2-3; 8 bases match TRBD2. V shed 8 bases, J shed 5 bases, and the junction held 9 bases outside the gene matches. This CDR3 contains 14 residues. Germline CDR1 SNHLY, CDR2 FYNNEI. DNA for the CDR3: TGTGCCAGCTCCCCGGGACTAGATAGAGATACGCAGTATTTT. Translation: CASSPGLDRDTQYF.

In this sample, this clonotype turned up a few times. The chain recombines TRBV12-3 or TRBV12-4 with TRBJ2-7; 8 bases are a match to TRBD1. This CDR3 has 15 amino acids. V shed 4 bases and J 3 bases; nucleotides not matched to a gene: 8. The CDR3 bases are TGTGCCAGCAGTTGGCCGGGACAGGAGGGCTACGAGCAGTACTTC. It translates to CASSWPGQEGYEQYF.

Here the CDR3 DNA reads TGCAGTGCTAGTGGTGTCGGGGGCGGTCAGCCCCAGCATTTT. The encoded protein is CSASGVGGGQPQHF. J is TRBJ1-5 and V is TRBV20-1; maybe TRBD1 (6 bases). Trimming left V 3 bases short and J 6 bases short, with 15 bases between. Germline-derived CDR1 and CDR2 are DFQATT and SNEGSKA (reference sequence). The CDR3 has 14 residues.

CDR3 loop: CAISEIGDYGYTF. In nucleotides, the CDR3 is TGTGCCATCAGTGAGATCGGGGACTATGGCTACACCTTC. This chain uses TRBV10-3 with TRBJ1-2; D gene unclear. V was pared by 2 bases and J by 3 bases, with 7 bases between. Per germline, CDR1 ENHRY and CDR2 SYGVKD. This CDR3 spans 13 amino acids.

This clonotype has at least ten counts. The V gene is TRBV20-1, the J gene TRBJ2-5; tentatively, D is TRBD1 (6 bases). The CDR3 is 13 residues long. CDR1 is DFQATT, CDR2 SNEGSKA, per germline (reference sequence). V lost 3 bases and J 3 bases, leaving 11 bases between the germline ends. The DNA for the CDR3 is TGCAGTGCTAGCCGGGACAATAAAGAGACCCAGTACTTC. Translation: CSASRDNKETQYF.

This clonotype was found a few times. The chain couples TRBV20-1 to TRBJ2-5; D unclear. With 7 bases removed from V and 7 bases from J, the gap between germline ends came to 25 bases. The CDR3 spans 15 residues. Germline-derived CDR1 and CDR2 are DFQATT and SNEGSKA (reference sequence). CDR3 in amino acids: CSVVTNPPPVGTQYF. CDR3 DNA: TGCAGTGTCGTCACCAACCCGCCCCCCGTCGGGACCCAGTACTTC.